The clone carrying this TCR beta chain was recorded a few times. Antigen: not known. The CDR3 runs 15 residues. CDR1 and CDR2 (germline): MNHNY, SVGAGI (reference sequence). V lost 6 bases to trimming and J lost 5 bases, with 19 bases between them. The data derive from a study of T-cell memory formation after mild COVID-19. Study-level results: That cross-reactive memory joined was suggested by some responding clones appearing in pre-infection memory. Second-wave clones peaking on day 37 lacked confirmed SARS-CoV-2 specificity.

MiXCR, applied by TCRdb to the 5' RACE reads, yields one record per CDR3 protein. Found here are approximately 250,000 distinct CDR3 sequences, around 17% of them singletons; the top ten hold around a fifth. The TCR originated in a man in his late teens or twenties who had mild COVID-19 (a few samples of this study predate the infection). Cell type and time point are not known. The material sequenced was PBMCs or a T cell subset sorted from them (not recorded which). This chain connects TRBV6-6 to TRBJ2-5; a weak D match, TRBD1 (5 bases). The DNA of the CDR3 is TGTGCCAGCAGACTCCAGGGCTCCAATTGGGAGACCCAGTACTTC. It specifies CASRLQGSNWETQYF.